The present T cell receptor beta chain was sequenced within a study of blood T cell repertoires in COVID-19. On the study more broadly: Samples taken during acute and convalescent COVID-19 were collected in the United States, Italy and Spain. PBMCs, B-cell-depleted T cells, or T cells provided the cDNA or gDNA that made up the material.

This CDR3 comprises 18 residues. In germline, CDR1 is SGDLS, CDR2 YYNGEE. V was cut by 4 bases and J by 7 bases, with 27 bases left in between. Per the study methods: Reference gene primer amplification gave nucleated cell count estimates. The protocol was immunoSEQ multiplex PCR, while the TCRdb copy is restricted to in-frame clones and leaves out a portion. V, J and clone size derive from that table, while D and trimming were established from the DNA sequence. The sample has approximately 160,000 clones, approximately 87% seen once; the top ten hold roughly 4%. The sequence was collected from a woman in her 70s with acute or convalescent COVID-19. Source material: peripheral blood. V is TRBV9 and J is TRBJ1-3, with D perhaps matching TRBD1 (6 bases). The CDR3 here is CASSTTWAGASSGNTIYF. The CDR3 DNA reads as TGTGCCAGCAGCACGACGTGGGCAGGGGCGTCATCGGGGAACACCATATATTTT.